This T cell receptor (beta chain) appears in the sequencing data of a study of blood T cell repertoires in COVID-19. Looked up from germline, CDR1 is SGDLS and CDR2 is YYNGEE. The CDR3 has 13 amino acids. V was pared by 3 bases and J by 11 bases, with 17 bases between. This table comes from immunoSEQ multiplex PCR, and its TCRdb copy is limited to in-frame clones, with some not included. The data contain some 66,000 clones, approximately 80% of them singletons. Material for sequencing was peripheral blood. The sequence derives from an elderly woman with acute or convalescent COVID-19. The chain recombines TRBV9 with TRBJ1-1; a weak D match, TRBD1 (6 bases). The CDR3 nucleotides read TGTGCCAGCAGCGCGGGGCAACAGGGTACGGCTTTCTTT. This codes for CASSAGQQGTAFF.